One and the same sample provided the 22 T cell receptor beta chains below, sequenced in a study of blood T cells in healthy people across ages. PCR was performed a second time for roughly 7 to 11 cycles using a sample-barcoded 5' primer and a J-beta primer mix. A single record per CDR3 protein comes from TCRdb applying MiXCR to the 5' RACE reads. The table has more than 900,000 distinct CDR3 sequences, approximately 25% seen once; the top ten hold 0.65% to 0.95%. The sample was also reused in another study, on T cells of mothers and their children.

Sequences were obtained from blood. These receptors all come from a girl between 2 and 10 years old in good health.

The table lists this clonotype with a few counts. The V and J genes are TRBV4-2 and TRBJ1-3; D is unresolved. CDR3 length: 15 residues. Germline CDR1 reads LGHNA; CDR2 reads YNFKEQ. Between the trimmed V and J ends, which lost 0 bases and 4 bases, there was a span of 10 bases. The CDR3 spells CASSQDGVGGNTIYF. CDR3 DNA: TGTGCCAGCAGCCAAGATGGCGTGGGAGGAAACACCATATATTTT.

This rearrangement joins TRBV7-2 to TRBJ1-1; D not certain. The CDR3 has 13 residues. V lost 6 bases and J 0 bases, leaving 8 bases between the germline ends. The V gene's germline CDR1 is SGHTA and CDR2 FQGNSA. CDR3 region: CASSRSLNTEAFF. CDR3 coding DNA: TGTGCCAGCAGTCGTAGCCTGAACACTGAAGCTTTCTTT.

This clonotype was found a few times. The CDR3 DNA reads TGCGCCAGCAGATCGGGACAGGGCAACACCGGGGAGCTGTTTTTT. This gives the protein CASRSGQGNTGELFF. The chain carries TRBV5-1 and TRBJ2-2, with 9 bases that match TRBD1. CDR1 SGHRS and CDR2 YFSETQ come from the germline V gene. This CDR3 is built from 15 residues. The V segment lost 5 bases and the J segment 2 bases; nucleotides outside the gene matches: 4.

This clonotype was recorded at least ten times. The CDR3 nucleotides read TGTGCCAGCAGCCAAACAGGGGTCTATGGCTACACCTTC. Translated, it gives CASSQTGVYGYTF. V usage is TRBV14 and J usage is TRBJ1-2, with 7 positions matching TRBD1. The CDR3 spans 13 residues. V shed 2 bases, J shed 4 bases, and the junction held 1 base outside the gene matches. Germline CDR1 SGHDN, CDR2 FVKESK.

The rearrangement uses TRBV15 and TRBJ2-3; no definite D call. The CDR3 is 13 residues long. Trimming removed 0 bases at V and 6 bases at J, with 7 bases between. CDR1 and CDR2 (germline): LNHNV, YYDKDF (reference sequence). As DNA, the CDR3 is TGTGCCACCAGCAGAGATAGGATTGATACGCAGTATTTT. This sequence encodes CATSRDRIDTQYF.

The J gene is TRBJ2-3, the V gene TRBV20-1, with 10 bases matching TRBD2. The germline CDR1 and CDR2 sequences are DFQATT and SNEGSKA (reference sequence). The length of the CDR3 is 14 residues. Trimming took 4 bases from V and 3 from J; bases not matched to a gene: 4. CDR3 protein: CSAKSLAGTDTQYF. CDR3 nucleotides: TGCAGTGCTAAGTCACTAGCGGGGACAGATACGCAGTATTTT.

This clonotype was found once. The V gene is TRBV6-5, the J gene TRBJ2-5; D remains unclear. The CDR3 is 14 residues long. With 8 bases removed from V and 4 bases from J, the gap between germline ends came to 17 bases. From germline, CDR1 is MNHEY and CDR2 SVGAGI. The CDR3 bases are TGTGCCAGCGGAGCGACCCATCCAATAGAGACCCAGTACTTC. Its translation: CASGATHPIETQYF.

The chain carries TRBV29-1 and TRBJ1-2; 10 positions agree with TRBD1. Germline lookup yields CDR1 SQVTM and CDR2 ANQGSEA. V was pared by 8 bases and J by 6 bases, with 12 bases of the junction left unmatched. This CDR3 is built from 14 residues. CDR3 sequence (DNA): TGCAGCCATAAAGTGACAGGGGGCGCGGATGGCTACACCTTC. Its protein is CSHKVTGGADGYTF.

The chain joins TRBV12-5 to TRBJ2-1; 7 bases agree with TRBD2. CDR3 length: 16 residues. V lost 5 bases and J lost 10; bases outside the gene matches: 17. CDR1 and CDR2 (germline): LGHNT, FRNRAP. In DNA, the CDR3 is TGTGCTAGTGGTCCAAGACCCCCCAGCGGGAAAGGAGAGCAGTTCTTC. Its translation: CASGPRPPSGKGEQFF.

Only one count was recorded for this clonotype. The rearrangement joins TRBV5-1 to TRBJ1-2, with TRBD1 matching 8 bases. The junction had 7 bases not matched to a gene; V was cut back by 4 bases and J by 8 bases. The length of the CDR3 is 13 residues. Germline CDR1 is SGHRS and CDR2 is YFSETQ. For the CDR3, the DNA is TGCGCCAGCAGCCAAAACCAGGGGGCAGGCTACACCTTC. It encodes CASSQNQGAGYTF.

The chain uses TRBV4-3 and TRBJ2-1; 8 bases agree with TRBD2. This CDR3 spans 15 amino acids. Germline V gene sequence: CDR1 LGHNA, CDR2 YSLEER. With 1 base clipped from V and 7 bases from J, the junction kept 6 bases outside the gene matches. CDR3 in DNA: TGCGCCAGCAGCCAAGCCCGGGGGGGGTGGAATGAGCAGTTCTTC. It codes for CASSQARGGWNEQFF.

V gene TRBV4-3 combines with J gene TRBJ2-7; no reliable D call. The CDR3 covers 13 residues. The V end lost 1 base, the J end lost 2 bases, and 6 bases lay between the germline ends. In germline, CDR1 is LGHNA, CDR2 YSLEER. CDR3 coding DNA: TGCGCCAGCAGCCAAGCTGTGACCTACGAGCAGTACTTC. Protein: CASSQAVTYEQYF.

The J gene is TRBJ2-5, the V gene TRBV6-2 or TRBV6-3; unclear D gene. CDR1 and CDR2 from the germline V gene are MNHEY and SVGEGT. The V end was cut by 3 bases, the J end by 5 bases, with 13 bases between. The CDR3 has 14 amino acids. The CDR3 DNA reads TGTGCCAGCAGTTATGGCTGGCAAGGGGAGACCCAGTACTTC. This gives the protein CASSYGWQGETQYF.

This clonotype was recorded once. This chain links TRBV28 with TRBJ2-3; 7 nucleotides align to TRBD1. The CDR3 spans 15 residues. Germline V gives CDR1 MDHEN, CDR2 SYDVKM. J was trimmed by 2 bases and V by 6 bases; bases with no gene match: 8. CDR3 DNA: TGTGCCAGCAGCTCTTATGACAGGGCCACAGATACGCAGTATTTT. It codes for CASSSYDRATDTQYF.

In regard to this clonotype: Germline and junction disagree at one end, which may indicate a read error. The rearrangement uses TRBV12-3 or TRBV12-4 and TRBJ2-5; 14 nucleotides line up with TRBD2. CDR3 length: 16 residues. CDR3 loop: CASSSRLAGGPETQHF. The CDR3 region has the DNA TGTGCCAGCAGTTCCAGACTAGCGGGGGGGCCAGAGACCCAGCACTTC.

The genes are TRBV28 and TRBJ2-5; 7 nucleotides align to TRBD2. Trimming took 4 bases from V and 3 from J; bases not matched to a gene: 11. The CDR3 runs to 16 residues. Germline assignment: CDR1 MDHEN and CDR2 SYDVKM. The CDR3 region has the DNA TGTGCCAGCAGTTCATTGCATGGACTAGGGGAAGAGACCCAGTACTTC. This gives the protein CASSSLHGLGEETQYF.

The V and J genes are TRBV12-3 or TRBV12-4 and TRBJ1-1; D unclear. V lost 9 bases and J 1 base, leaving 9 bases between the germline ends. This CDR3 region has 12 residues. The CDR3 nucleotides read TGTGCCAGTCACCCGGGGAACACTGAAGCTTTCTTT. Its protein is CASHPGNTEAFF.

A few counts support this clonotype. The rearrangement joins TRBV13 to TRBJ1-2, with a weak D call TRBD1 (5 bases). CDR3 length equals 19 residues. Trimming stripped 1 base from V and 5 bases from J, with 26 bases between. Germline V gene lookup returns CDR1 PRHDT and CDR2 FYEKMQ (reference sequence). CDR3 loop: CASSLAPSGGSSFWYGYTF. Written as DNA, the CDR3 is TGTGCCAGCAGCTTAGCCCCCTCCGGGGGATCGAGTTTTTGGTATGGCTACACCTTC.

The rearrangement uses TRBV5-1 and TRBJ1-1; D remains ambiguous. Germline CDR1 reads SGHRS; CDR2 reads YFSETQ. V lost 4 bases and J 4 bases, leaving 20 bases between the germline ends. CDR3 size: 16 residues. Written as DNA, the CDR3 is TGCGCCAGCAGCCCGTTCAGGCGTCCGGGTGGCACTGAAGCTTTCTTT. Its translation is CASSPFRRPGGTEAFF. The full variable domain, with the rest looked up from reference TRBV5-1 and TRBJ1-1, is KAGVTQTPRYLIKTRGQQVTLSCSPISGHRSVSWYQQTPGQGLQFLFEYFSETQRNKGNFPGRFSGRQFSNSRSEMNVSTLELGDSALYLCASSPFRRPGGTEAFFGQGTRLTVV.

This clonotype showed up just a few times. The gene calls are TRBV5-1 and TRBJ2-1, with a weak D call TRBD2 (6 bases). This CDR3 spans 15 amino acids. V dropped 0 bases and J dropped 5 bases, with 12 bases sitting between them. Germline V gene sequence: CDR1 SGHRS, CDR2 YFSETQ. The CDR3 loop reads CASSLAGTENNEQFF. In nucleotides, the CDR3 is TGCGCCAGCAGCTTGGCGGGGACTGAAAACAATGAGCAGTTCTTC.

The rearrangement links TRBV6-1 to TRBJ2-1; TRBD1 is a possible D gene (6 bases). Germline V CDR1 and CDR2: MNHNS, SASEGT. Trimming left V 3 bases short and J 8 bases short, with 11 bases between. CDR3 length equals 13 residues. CDR3 nucleotides: TGTGCCAGCAGTGACTACAGGGTCGATGAGCAGTTCTTC. Its protein is CASSDYRVDEQFF.

The sample holds a few counts of this clonotype. This sequence joins TRBV12-3 or TRBV12-4 and TRBJ2-5; TRBD2 matches at 7 bases. V lost 6 bases and J lost 5; bases outside the gene matches: 6. The CDR3 consists of 13 residues. For the CDR3, the DNA is TGTGCCAGCAGGGAGCGGGGACGGGAGACCCAGTACTTC. It yields the protein CASRERGRETQYF.